This T cell receptor (beta chain) was captured by sequencing in a study of response to subunit inactivated influenza vaccine. CDR1 KGHDR and CDR2 SFDVKD come from the germline V gene. The CDR3 extends over 16 amino acids. The V segment lost 6 bases and the J segment 1 base; nucleotides outside the gene matches: 7. This clonotype was counted between two and nine times. Its antigen is as yet unknown. General study points: Every seasonal influenza vaccination brings in few new T cells, the authors suggested.

TCRdb analysed the RT-PCR reads with MiXCR anew, one entry per CDR3 protein. This sample has more than 150,000 distinct CDR3 sequences, with 9.2% found just once. The TCR comes from a man between 45 and 60 years old who received an inactivated influenza vaccine. The chain links TRBV24-1 to TRBJ2-1; 8 bases match TRBD2. The sequencing used non-naive T cells sorted from PBMCs, collected on the day of vaccination. CDR3 residues: CATSRRTSLSYNEQFF. DNA of the CDR3: TGTGCCACCAGTCGTCGGACTAGCTTGTCCTACAATGAGCAGTTCTTC.